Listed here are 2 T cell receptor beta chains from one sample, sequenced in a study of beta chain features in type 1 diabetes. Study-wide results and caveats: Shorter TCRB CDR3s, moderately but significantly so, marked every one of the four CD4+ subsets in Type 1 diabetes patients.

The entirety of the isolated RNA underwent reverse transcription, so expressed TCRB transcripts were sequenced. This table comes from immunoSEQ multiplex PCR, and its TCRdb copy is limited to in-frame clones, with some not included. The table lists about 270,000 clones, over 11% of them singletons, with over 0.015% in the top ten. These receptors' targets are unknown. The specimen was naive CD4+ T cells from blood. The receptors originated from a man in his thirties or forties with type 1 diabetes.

In DNA form, the CDR3 reads TGTGCCAGTAGCACGACAGGGGGCGAGTCCTACGAGCAGTACTTC. Its translation: CASSTTGGESYEQYF. The genes are TRBV19 and TRBJ2-7; TRBD1 aligns across 10 bases. Per germline, CDR1 LNHDA and CDR2 SQIVND (reference sequence). CDR3 length: 15 residues. J lost 1 base, V lost 6 bases, and 6 bases had no gene match.

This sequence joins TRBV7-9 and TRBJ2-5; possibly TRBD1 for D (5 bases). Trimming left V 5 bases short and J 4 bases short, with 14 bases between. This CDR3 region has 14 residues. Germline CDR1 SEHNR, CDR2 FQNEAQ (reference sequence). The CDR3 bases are TGTGCCAGCAGCGCAGTCGGACAAACAGAGACCCAGTACTTC. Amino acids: CASSAVGQTETQYF. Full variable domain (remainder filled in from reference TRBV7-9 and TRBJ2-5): DTGVSQNPRHKITKRGQNVTFRCDPISEHNRLYWYRQTLGQGPEFLTYFQNEAQLEKSRLLSDRFSAERPKGSFSTLEIQRTEQGDSAMYLCASSAVGQTETQYFGPGTRLLVL.